This T cell receptor beta chain emerged from a study of radiotherapy plus CTLA-4 blockade in lung cancer. Study-level information: Among patients, approximately 17% showed objective responses, and roughly 30% had disease control.

Those patients who had chemo-refractory metastatic non-small-cell lung cancer were given focal radiation along with CTLA-4 blockade through ipilimumab. On this clone itself: Antigen specificity is unknown.

Findings and limits, study-wide: Response, reportedly, was best predicted by interferon-beta along with early blood T cell clone dynamics. After treatment with radiotherapy plus ipilimumab, TCR clones that came from the tumor expanded in blood.

V dropped 7 bases and J dropped 4 bases, with 18 bases sitting between them. The CDR3 runs to 15 residues. The germline V gene has CDR1 SNHLY and CDR2 FYNNEI. Assay: immunoSEQ multiplex PCR; the TCRdb copy retains only in-frame clones and omits some. The repertoire holds tens of thousands of clones, 70% to 80% seen once, with 7% to 8% in the top ten. Sample: peripheral blood, taken from a patient treated with radiotherapy plus ipilimumab. This clonotype was sampled from a human donor with non-small cell lung cancer who had stable disease on radiotherapy plus ipilimumab. The genes are TRBV2 and TRBJ2-3; possible D gene TRBD1, 6 bases. In DNA, the CDR3 is TGTGCCAGCACCCCCCAGGGGAATGGGGCAGATACGCAGTATTTT. Translated, it gives CASTPQGNGADTQYF.